The subject of this entry is one T cell receptor beta chain. The target antigen is unknown. Different DNA sequences within this sample yield the same CDR3. This sample is part of a study of shared clonotypes between healthy human individuals. Findings of the study overall: A generally larger estimated richness was seen in naive subsets than in memory subsets.

Germline CDR1 SGHTA, CDR2 FQGNSA. The CDR3 is made up of 16 amino acids. V was pared by 2 bases and J by 4 bases, with 4 bases of the junction left unmatched. Only in-frame clones appear in the TCRdb table, and some are missing; sequencing was by immunoSEQ multiplex PCR. The sample includes about 2.4 million clones, roughly 93% of them seen just once. The chain has TRBV7-2 and TRBJ2-2; 10 bases map to TRBD2. Specimen: naive CD4+ T cells from PBMCs. Noted subset: CD45RA+ positively selected. The sequence derives from a man younger than 35 in good health. Some clones in this sample may be carry-over from other donors' samples. The CDR3 DNA is TGTGCCAGCAGCTTATTAGGACTAGCGGTCACCGGGGAGCTGTTTTTT. It yields the protein CASSLLGLAVTGELFF.